This TCR beta chain was documented in a study of blood T cell repertoires in COVID-19. Study at large: COVID-19 samples collected from the United States, Italy and Spain covered acute and convalescent phases. PBMCs, B-cell-depleted T cells, or T cells provided the cDNA or gDNA that made up the material.

Original handling: Nucleated cell number was recorded as an estimate derived from reference gene primer amplification. Profiling relied on immunoSEQ multiplex PCR, and the TCRdb table lists in-frame clones only, not all of them. The D gene and trimming were derived from the DNA, and the V and J assignments and clone size from that table. The data contain a few hundred thousand clones, roughly 90% of them singletons. The CDR3 has 16 residues. Germline loops: CDR1 MNHEY, CDR2 SVGEGT. With 5 bases clipped from V and 4 bases from J, the junction kept 8 bases outside the gene matches. Specimen: peripheral blood. The chain joins TRBV6-2 or TRBV6-3 to TRBJ2-5; 12 nucleotides agree with TRBD2. This TCR derives from a human donor in a cohort sampled during active COVID-19. CDR3 region: CASSSSELAGGETQYF. CDR3 nucleotides: TGTGCCAGCAGTAGCTCTGAACTAGCGGGGGGAGAGACCCAGTACTTC.